This T cell receptor (beta chain) stems from a study of blood T cell repertoires in COVID-19. Turning to the study itself: There were acute and convalescent COVID-19 samples, and they came from the United States, Italy and Spain.

The CDR3 has 15 amino acids. The trim removed 2 bases at V and 3 bases at J, leaving 7 bases unmatched. In germline, CDR1 is LGHNA, CDR2 YNFKEQ. Measured with immunoSEQ multiplex PCR; TCRdb has only the in-frame clones, and not every one. This sample has about 130,000 clones; about 89% occur once, and the top ten carry around 3.4%. This chain joins TRBV4-2 and TRBJ2-7; 7 bases agree with TRBD1. This TCR came from a woman in her sixties or seventies with acute or convalescent COVID-19. Sequencing input: peripheral blood. For the CDR3, the DNA is TGTGCCAGCAGCCAACACCCCCGGGACAGCTACGAGCAGTACTTC. Translation: CASSQHPRDSYEQYF.